This TCR beta chain was obtained from a study of T cell changes during pregnancy in multiple sclerosis. Sequencing was performed with immunoSEQ multiplex PCR; in TCRdb, only in-frame clones are kept and a portion is missing. The sample lists 110,000 or so clones; approximately 93% were seen once. This clone was counted once. V was clipped by 3 bases and J by 1 base, with 15 bases between them. Germline assignment: CDR1 ENHRY and CDR2 SYGVKD. This CDR3 region has 16 residues. The input for sequencing was peripheral blood, taken before pregnancy. This receptor was obtained from a female donor with multiple sclerosis, enrolled in a pregnancy study. This rearrangement joins TRBV10-3 to TRBJ2-5; D may be TRBD2 (5 bases). CDR3 sequence: CAISDVKRPFQETQYF. For the CDR3, the DNA is TGTGCCATCAGTGACGTAAAGCGGCCCTTCCAAGAGACCCAGTACTTC.